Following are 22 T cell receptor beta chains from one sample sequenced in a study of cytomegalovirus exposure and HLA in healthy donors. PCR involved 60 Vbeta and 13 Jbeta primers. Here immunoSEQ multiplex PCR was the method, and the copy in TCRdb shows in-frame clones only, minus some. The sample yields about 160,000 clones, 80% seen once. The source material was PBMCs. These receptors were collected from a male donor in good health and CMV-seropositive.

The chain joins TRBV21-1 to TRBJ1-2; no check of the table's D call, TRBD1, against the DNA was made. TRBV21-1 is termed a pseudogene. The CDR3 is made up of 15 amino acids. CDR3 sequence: CASSKVGTGLYGYTF. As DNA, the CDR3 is TGTGCCAGCAGCAAAGTTGGGACAGGGCTCTATGGCTACACCTTC.

The CDR3 is CASSSTGMTEAFF. The CDR3 DNA sequence: TGTGCCAGCTCCTCCACAGGGATGACTGAAGCTTTCTTT. This chain uses TRBV2 with TRBJ1-1, with D possibly being TRBD1 (6 bases). CDR1 is SNHLY and CDR2 is FYNNEI in the germline V gene. The length of the CDR3 is 13 residues. Trimming left V 8 bases short and J 5 bases short, with 15 bases between.

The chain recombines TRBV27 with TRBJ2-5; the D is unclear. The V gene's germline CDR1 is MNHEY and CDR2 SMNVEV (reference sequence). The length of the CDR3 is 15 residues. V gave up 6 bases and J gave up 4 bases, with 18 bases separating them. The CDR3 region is CASRPGPETRETQYF. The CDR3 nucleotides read TGTGCCAGCAGACCGGGTCCAGAGACCCGAGAGACCCAGTACTTC.

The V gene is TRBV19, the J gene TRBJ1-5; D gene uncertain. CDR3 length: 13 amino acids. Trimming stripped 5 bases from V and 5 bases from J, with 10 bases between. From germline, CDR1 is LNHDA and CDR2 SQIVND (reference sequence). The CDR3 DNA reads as TGTGCCAGTAGTGGAAGGAGTTATCAGCCCCAGCATTTT. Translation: CASSGRSYQPQHF.

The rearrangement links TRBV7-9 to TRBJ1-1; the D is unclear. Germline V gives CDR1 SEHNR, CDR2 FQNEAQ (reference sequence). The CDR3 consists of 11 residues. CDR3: CATSGGTEAFF. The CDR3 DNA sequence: TGTGCGACCTCCGGAGGGACTGAAGCTTTCTTT. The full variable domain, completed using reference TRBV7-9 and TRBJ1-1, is DTGVSQNPRHKITKRGQNVTFRCDPISEHNRLYWYRQTLGQGPEFLTYFQNEAQLEKSRLLSDRFSAERPKGSFSTLEIQRTEQGDSAMYLCATSGGTEAFFGQGTRLTVV.

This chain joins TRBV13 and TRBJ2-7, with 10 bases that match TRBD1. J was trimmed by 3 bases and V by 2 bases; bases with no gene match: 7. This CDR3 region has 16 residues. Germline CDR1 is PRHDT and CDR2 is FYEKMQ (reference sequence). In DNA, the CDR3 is TGTGCCAGCAGCTTACTGTCGGGACAGGGGTTCTACGAGCAGTACTTC. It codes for CASSLLSGQGFYEQYF.

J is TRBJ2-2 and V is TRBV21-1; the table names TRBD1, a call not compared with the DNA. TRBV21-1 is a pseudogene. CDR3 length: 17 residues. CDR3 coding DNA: TGTGCCAGCAGCACTAACCGGGACAGGATGAACACCGGGGAGCTGTTTTTT. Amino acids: CASSTNRDRMNTGELFF.

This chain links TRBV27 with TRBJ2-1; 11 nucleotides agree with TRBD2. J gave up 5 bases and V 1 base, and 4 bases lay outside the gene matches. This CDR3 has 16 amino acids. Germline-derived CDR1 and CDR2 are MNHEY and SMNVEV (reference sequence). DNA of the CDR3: TGTGCCAGCAGTTTATGGCTAGCGGGAGGACACAATGAGCAGTTCTTC. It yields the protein CASSLWLAGGHNEQFF.

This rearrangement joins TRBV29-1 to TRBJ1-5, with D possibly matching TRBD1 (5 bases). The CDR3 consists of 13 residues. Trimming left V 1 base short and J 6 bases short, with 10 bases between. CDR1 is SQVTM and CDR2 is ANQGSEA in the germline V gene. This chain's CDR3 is CSVEGGQGQPQHF. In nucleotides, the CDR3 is TGCAGCGTTGAAGGCGGACAAGGTCAGCCCCAGCATTTT.

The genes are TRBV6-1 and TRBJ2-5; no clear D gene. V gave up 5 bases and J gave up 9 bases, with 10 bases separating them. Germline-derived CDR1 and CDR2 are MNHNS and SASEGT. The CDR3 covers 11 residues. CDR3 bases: TGTGCCAGCAGTAGAGGCCAATCCCAGTACTTC. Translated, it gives CASSRGQSQYF.

CDR3 bases: TGTGCCAGCAGCGGGACTAGCGGGCCGTACGAGCAGTACTTC. Residues: CASSGTSGPYEQYF. The chain joins TRBV7-2 to TRBJ2-7; 12 bases line up with TRBD2. J was trimmed by 4 bases and V by 5 bases; bases with no gene match: 3. Per the germline V gene, CDR1 is SGHTA and CDR2 is FQGNSA. This CDR3 contains 14 residues.

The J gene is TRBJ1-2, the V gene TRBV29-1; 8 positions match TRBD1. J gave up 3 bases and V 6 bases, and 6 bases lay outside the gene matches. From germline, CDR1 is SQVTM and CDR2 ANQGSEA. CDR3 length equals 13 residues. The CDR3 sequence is CSVVTGADYGYTF. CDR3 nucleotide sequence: TGCAGCGTGGTGACAGGGGCCGACTATGGCTACACCTTC.

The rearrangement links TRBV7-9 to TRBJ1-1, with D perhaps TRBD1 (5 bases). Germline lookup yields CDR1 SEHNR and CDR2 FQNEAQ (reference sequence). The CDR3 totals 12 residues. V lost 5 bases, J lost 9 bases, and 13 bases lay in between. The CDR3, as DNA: TGTGCCAGCAGCCAAGGAACAGGCCAAGCTTTCTTT. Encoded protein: CASSQGTGQAFF.

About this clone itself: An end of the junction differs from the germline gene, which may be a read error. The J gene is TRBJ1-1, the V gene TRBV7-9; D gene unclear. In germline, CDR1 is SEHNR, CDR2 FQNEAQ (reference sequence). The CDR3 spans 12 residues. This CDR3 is CSSSLRGLEAFF. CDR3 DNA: TGTTCCAGCAGCTTAAGAGGGCTTGAAGCTTTCTTT.

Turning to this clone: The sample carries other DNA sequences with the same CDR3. Here the CDR3 DNA reads TGCGCCAGCAGCTCGAGGCCGAGCGCTGATCCACTGAACACTGAAGCTTTCTTT. Translation gives CASSSRPSADPLNTEAFF. The chain carries TRBV5-1 and TRBJ1-1; D remains unclear. The CDR3 is made up of 18 amino acids. Trimming cost V 3 bases and J 0 bases, with 21 bases left between them. In germline, CDR1 is SGHRS, CDR2 YFSETQ. Full variable domain (rest looked up from reference TRBV5-1 and TRBJ1-1): KAGVTQTPRYLIKTRGQQVTLSCSPISGHRSVSWYQQTPGQGLQFLFEYFSETQRNKGNFPGRFSGRQFSNSRSEMNVSTLELGDSALYLCASSSRPSADPLNTEAFFGQGTRLTVV.

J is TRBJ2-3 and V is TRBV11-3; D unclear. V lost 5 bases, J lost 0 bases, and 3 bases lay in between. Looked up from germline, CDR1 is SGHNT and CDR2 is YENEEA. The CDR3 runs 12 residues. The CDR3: CASSPSTDTQYF. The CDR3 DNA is TGTGCCAGCAGCCCGAGCACAGATACGCAGTATTTT.

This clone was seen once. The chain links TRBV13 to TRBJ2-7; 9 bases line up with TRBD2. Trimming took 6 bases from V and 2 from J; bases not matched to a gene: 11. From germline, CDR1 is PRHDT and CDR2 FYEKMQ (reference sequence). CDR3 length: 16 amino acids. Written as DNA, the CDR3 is TGTGCCAGCAGTCCCGAGGGGGGCGGGAGGGCCTACGAGCAGTACTTC. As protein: CASSPEGGGRAYEQYF.

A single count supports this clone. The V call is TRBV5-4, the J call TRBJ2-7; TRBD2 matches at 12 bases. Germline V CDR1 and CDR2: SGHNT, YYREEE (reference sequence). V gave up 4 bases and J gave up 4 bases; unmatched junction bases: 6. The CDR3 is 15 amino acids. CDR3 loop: CASSAGLAGQYEQYF. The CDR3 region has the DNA TGTGCCAGCAGCGCCGGACTAGCGGGACAGTACGAGCAGTACTTC.

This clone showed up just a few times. CDR3 sequence reads: CASSFLEDRDGEQYF. The CDR3 nucleotides are TGCGCCAGCAGCTTTTTGGAGGACAGGGATGGGGAGCAGTACTTC. This chain connects TRBV5-1 to TRBJ2-7, with TRBD1 matching 8 bases. J was trimmed by 7 bases and V by 2 bases; bases with no gene match: 11. Per germline, CDR1 SGHRS and CDR2 YFSETQ. This CDR3 has 15 amino acids.

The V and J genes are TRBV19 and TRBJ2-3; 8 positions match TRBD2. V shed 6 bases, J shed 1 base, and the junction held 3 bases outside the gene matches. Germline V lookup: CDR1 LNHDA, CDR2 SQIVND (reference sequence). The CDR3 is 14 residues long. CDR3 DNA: TGTGCCAGTAGGGCACTAGCGGGCACAGATACGCAGTATTTT. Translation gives CASRALAGTDTQYF.

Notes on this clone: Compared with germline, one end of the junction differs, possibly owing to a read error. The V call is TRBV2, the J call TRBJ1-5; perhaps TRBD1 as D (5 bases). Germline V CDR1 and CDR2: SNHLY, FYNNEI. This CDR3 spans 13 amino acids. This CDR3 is CASRQVLNQPQHF. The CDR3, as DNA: TGTGCCAGCAGACAGGTCCTCAATCAGCCCCAACATTTT.

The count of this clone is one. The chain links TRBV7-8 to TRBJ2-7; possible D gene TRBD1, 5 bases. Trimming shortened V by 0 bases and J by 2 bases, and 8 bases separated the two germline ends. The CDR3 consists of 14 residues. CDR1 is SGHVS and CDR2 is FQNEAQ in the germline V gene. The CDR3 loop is CASSLAGAPYEQYF. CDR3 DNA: TGTGCCAGCAGCTTAGCAGGGGCCCCCTACGAGCAGTACTTC.